These T cell receptor beta chains were read from a single sample in a study of post-analysis software for immune sequencing data. TCRdb fed the PCR reads into MiXCR, producing one record per CDR3 protein. The sample consists of about 820,000 distinct CDR3 sequences, approximately 57% of them appearing once. The sample was blood. The receptors originated from a girl aged 5 to 17 with multiple sclerosis. The CDR3 runs from the conserved cysteine through the conserved F or W. D genes are given only for firm matches. The size field is filled for only some rows; it gives once, few, many or a size class.

j_call | clone_size | v_call | d_call | cdr3_nt | cdr3_aa
TRBJ2-7 | few | TRBV29-1 | . | TGCAGCGTTGAAGTCTTGCAGGGGACAAACTCCTACGAGCAGTACTTC | CSVEVLQGTNSYEQYF
TRBJ2-5 | . | TRBV20-1 | . | TGCAGTGCTAGGAAATGGGACCACCAAGAGACCCAGTACTTC | CSARKWDHQETQYF
TRBJ2-5 | . | TRBV24-1 | TRBD2 | TGTGCCACCAGCCCTGGCGGGGGGATAGAAGAGACCCAGTACTTC | CATSPGGGIEETQYF
TRBJ2-1 | few | TRBV4-1 | TRBD2 | TGCGCCAGCAGCCAACCGGCTAGCGGGAGTATCTATGAGCAGTTCTTC | CASSQPASGSIYEQFF
TRBJ1-6 | . | TRBV28 | . | TGTGCCAGCAGTTTTCCTCACTTTAATTCACCCCTCCACTTT | CASSFPHFNSPLHF
TRBJ2-1 | . | TRBV7-9 | TRBD2 | TGTGCCAGCAGCTTATTAGGCAGGGGCCGACTAGCGGCCTACAATGAGCAGTTCTTC | CASSLLGRGRLAAYNEQFF
TRBJ2-5 | . | TRBV7-9 | TRBD1 | TGTGCCAGCAGCTTTTGGGGGGACAGGGCGGAGACCCAGTACTTC | CASSFWGDRAETQYF
TRBJ2-5 | . | TRBV20-1 | . | TGCAGTGCTAACGGACAGAAAGAGACCCAGTACTTC | CSANGQKETQYF
TRBJ2-3 | . | TRBV7-9 | TRBD2 | TGTGCCAGCAGCACGAATCCCGGGACTAGCGGGTTCACAGATACGCAGTATTTT | CASSTNPGTSGFTDTQYF
TRBJ1-1 | . | TRBV28 | . | TGTGCCAGCAGTTTCCGGGGGGCGGGGAACACTGAAGCTTTCTTT | CASSFRGAGNTEAFF
TRBJ2-7 | few | TRBV25-1 | TRBD1 | TGTGCCAGCAGTGGCCGGGACAGGGCATCCTACGAGCAGTACTTC | CASSGRDRASYEQYF
TRBJ2-1 | . | TRBV20-1 | TRBD2 | TGCAGTGCTAGAGGACTAGCGGGAAACAATGAGCAGTTCTTC | CSARGLAGNNEQFF
TRBJ2-1 | . | TRBV20-1 | TRBD2 | TGCAGTGCTAGAGCTAGCGGGAGAACCCTCCTAATCCATGAGCAGTTCTTC | CSARASGRTLLIHEQFF
TRBJ1-2 | once | TRBV6-5 | . | TGTGCCAGCAGTTACTCCAGGACGGCCTCGGGCTACACCTTC | CASSYSRTASGYTF
TRBJ2-4 | . | TRBV20-1 | . | TGCAGTGCTCTTACTGGGGGGTCTCAAAACATTCAGTACTTC | CSALTGGSQNIQYF
TRBJ2-1 | few | TRBV12-3/TRBV12-4 | TRBD2 | TGTGCCAACCAGCGGGAGGGATACAATGAGCAGTTCTTC | CANQREGYNEQFF
TRBJ1-2 | . | TRBV20-1 | TRBD1 | TGCAGTGCTAGAGAGTCAGGGGGTTATGGCTACACCTTC | CSARESGGYGYTF
TRBJ2-5 | . | TRBV7-6 | TRBD1 | TGTGCCAGCAGCCGGACAGGGGATGGGAAGACCCAGTACTTC | CASSRTGDGKTQYF
TRBJ2-5 | . | TRBV6-5 | TRBD1 | TGTGCCAGCAGTTTCGCGACAGGGGCGCAGTACTTC | CASSFATGAQYF
TRBJ2-5 | few | TRBV29-1 | TRBD2 | TGCAGCGTTGAATTTTCAGCGGGAGGGCCCGACTATAAAGAGACCCAGTACTTC | CSVEFSAGGPDYKETQYF
TRBJ2-1 | . | TRBV5-1 | . | TGCGCCAGCAGCTTGAGCGGCAGTTTTGGCACCTACAATGAGCAGTTCTTC | CASSLSGSFGTYNEQFF
TRBJ2-7 | . | TRBV12-5 | . | TGTGCTAGTGGCGTAGGTGGGGACGAGCAGTACTTC | CASGVGGDEQYF
TRBJ2-7 | few | TRBV10-3 | TRBD1 | TGTGCCATCAGTGGGACAGGGGGCGTCGGGGAGCAGTACTTC | CAISGTGGVGEQYF
TRBJ2-7 | . | TRBV7-8 | . | TGTGCCAGCAGCCCTAACTTGGGGCTAGCGCTCTACGAGCAGTACTTC | CASSPNLGLALYEQYF
TRBJ2-1 | once | TRBV20-1 | TRBD2 | TGCAGTGCTACGGCTAGCGGGAGATCAGAGAATGAGCAGTTCTTC | CSATASGRSENEQFF
TRBJ1-2 | once | TRBV9 | . | TGTGCCAGCAGCGTCACAGGAATGGGAATCTATGGCTACACCTTC | CASSVTGMGIYGYTF
TRBJ2-7 | . | TRBV6-6 | . | TGTGCCAGCAGGCAAGATACCAGGGGATACGAGCAGTACTTC | CASRQDTRGYEQYF